This T cell receptor (beta chain) is drawn from a study of CD8+ T cells in alopecia areata. Study findings and constraints: Scalp clonality and expanded CD8+ clones among the top 100 showed significant decreases with tofacitinib. Scalp sample sequencing also detects resident alphabeta T cells of normal skin. More clonal than normal scalp was lesional scalp, particularly alopecia totalis/universalis.

By share, this clone ranks as medium-sized. Its antigen is not identified. The treatment was: oral pan-JAK inhibitor, 5-10 mg twice daily. Alopecia areata patients provided lesional scalp punch biopsies and peripheral blood, both collected for the study. Extraction of RNA preceded its reverse transcription into cDNA, which served as the sequencing template. Method: immunoSEQ multiplex PCR; TCRdb's copy keeps in-frame clones and lacks some. The data show about 190,000 clones, 64% seen once. The CDR3 runs 14 residues. Per germline, CDR1 ENHRY and CDR2 SYGVKD. The ends lost 10 bases at V and 8 bases at J; junction bases unmatched: 9.

This chain joins TRBV10-3 and TRBJ2-4; 12 bases align to TRBD2. This TCR was sampled from a human donor with alopecia areata. The starting material was CD4+ T cells sorted from blood, obtained at week 4, from a patient treated with tofacitinib. CDR3: CATRPSGGADIQYF. The CDR3 DNA reads as TGTGCCACTCGGCCTAGCGGGGGGGCTGACATTCAGTACTTC.